The 15 T cell receptor beta chains below were found in one sample sequenced in a study of cytomegalovirus exposure and HLA in healthy donors. A multiplex PCR was run with 60 Vbeta primers and 13 Jbeta primers. Generated by immunoSEQ multiplex PCR, the TCRdb table keeps only in-frame clones and is missing some. In the table there are 150,000 to 200,000 clones, around 85% of which are singletons. Source material: PBMCs. The source is a woman aged 45 to 65 in good health and CMV-seronegative.

This clone is a singleton in its sample. This sequence joins TRBV28 and TRBJ2-3, with 8 bases identical to TRBD1. After removal of 11 bases from V and 1 base from J, the junction contained 8 bases not matched to a gene. The length of the CDR3 is 14 residues. Germline V lookup: CDR1 MDHEN, CDR2 SYDVKM. As DNA, the CDR3 is TGTGCCGGTAAGACAGGGGCTGGCACAGATACGCAGTATTTT. This encodes CAGKTGAGTDTQYF.

The chain employs TRBV28 and TRBJ1-2, with 7 bases that match TRBD1. CDR3 length: 14 residues. Trimming at V came to 2 bases and at J to 4 bases, leaving 4 bases not matched to a gene. CDR1 and CDR2 from the germline V gene are MDHEN and SYDVKM. For the CDR3, the DNA is TGTGCCAGCAGTTTAGGAGGGGGCGCCTATGGCTACACCTTC. Protein: CASSLGGGAYGYTF.

The CDR3 reads CASSSQGSDTDTQYF. The DNA for the CDR3 is TGTGCCAGCAGTTCGCAGGGGAGCGACACAGATACGCAGTATTTT. The V call is TRBV28, the J call TRBJ2-3; D is perhaps TRBD1 (6 bases). V was pared by 4 bases and J by 2 bases, with 13 bases between. The CDR3 length is 15 residues. The germline V gene encodes CDR1 MDHEN and CDR2 SYDVKM. Full variable domain (rest looked up from reference TRBV28 and TRBJ2-3): DVKVTQSSRYLVKRTGEKVFLECVQDMDHENMFWYRQDPGLGLRLIYFSYDVKMKEKGDIPEGYSVSREKKERFSLILESASTNQTSMYLCASSSQGSDTDTQYFGPGTRLTVL.

J is TRBJ2-7 and V is TRBV27; 10 positions agree with TRBD1. V was clipped by 3 bases and J by 4 bases; unmatched bases: 6. CDR1 MNHEY and CDR2 SMNVEV come from the germline V gene (reference sequence). The CDR3 has 15 amino acids. The CDR3 loop reads CASSFRDRGYYEQYF. The CDR3 DNA follows: TGTGCCAGCAGTTTCCGGGACAGGGGATATTACGAGCAGTACTTC.

The rearrangement uses TRBV19 and TRBJ2-1, with 12 bases aligning to TRBD2. With V trimmed by 4 bases and J by 8 bases, 9 bases remained unmatched. There are 16 residues in the CDR3. In germline, CDR1 is LNHDA, CDR2 SQIVND (reference sequence). CDR3 in amino acids: CASSTRTSGKVDEQFF. CDR3 DNA: TGTGCCAGTAGTACTCGGACTAGCGGGAAAGTCGATGAGCAGTTCTTC.

This chain joins TRBV28 and TRBJ1-2; 7 bases line up with TRBD1. The germline gives CDR1 MDHEN, CDR2 SYDVKM. This CDR3 is built from 18 residues. V was pared by 4 bases and J by 5 bases, with 19 bases of the junction left unmatched. CDR3 DNA: TGTGCCAGCAGTTCCGTTTCGGCGCTGAGGGGGCAGGTTTATGGCTACACCTTC. The encoded protein is CASSSVSALRGQVYGYTF.

The gene calls are TRBV19 and TRBJ2-7; D unresolved. CDR1 and CDR2 from the germline V gene are LNHDA and SQIVND (reference sequence). CDR3 size: 13 residues. The V and J ends lost 1 base and 7 bases respectively, with 11 bases between them. CDR3 bases: TGTGCCAGTAGTATAGGTACCTATCAAGAGCAGTACTTC. Encoded protein: CASSIGTYQEQYF.

The chain employs TRBV29-1 and TRBJ2-3, with a weak D call TRBD1 (6 bases). Germline-derived CDR1 and CDR2 are SQVTM and ANQGSEA. The CDR3 consists of 12 residues. Trimming stripped 5 bases from V and 6 bases from J, with 12 bases between. The CDR3 DNA reads as TGCAGCGTTAGTCCGGGACATGATACGCAGTATTTT. It specifies CSVSPGHDTQYF.

This clone was counted only a few times. This chain uses TRBV6-6 with TRBJ1-2, with 8 bases lining up with TRBD1. Germline loops: CDR1 MNHNY, CDR2 SVGAGI (reference sequence). The CDR3 has 13 residues. The V and J ends lost 5 bases and 6 bases, in that order; junction bases with no gene match: 5. The DNA for the CDR3 is TGTGCCAGCAGTCCGCGGACAGGGAATGGCTACACCTTC. It is translated as CASSPRTGNGYTF.

The V and J genes are TRBV7-9 and TRBJ2-1; D call uncertain. The CDR3 is made up of 13 amino acids. Germline V CDR1 and CDR2: SEHNR, FQNEAQ (reference sequence). V was trimmed by 7 bases and J by 0 bases, leaving 7 bases between them. The CDR3 DNA reads TGTGCCAGCACCCGGAGCTCCTACAATGAGCAGTTCTTC. Encoded protein: CASTRSSYNEQFF.

The chain uses TRBV7-8 and TRBJ2-1, with 11 bases that match TRBD1. CDR3 length equals 15 residues. CDR1 SGHVS and CDR2 FQNEAQ come from the germline V gene. V shed 7 bases, J shed 9 bases, and the junction held 11 bases outside the gene matches. Here the CDR3 reads CASNEDRGRLGEQFF. CDR3 nucleotides: TGTGCCAGCAACGAGGACAGGGGGCGCTTGGGTGAGCAGTTCTTC.

This sequence joins TRBV28 and TRBJ2-5, with a tentative D call TRBD1 (5 bases). The J call may be mistaken, given a closer DNA end match to TRBJ2-7. Germline CDR1 and CDR2: MDHEN and SYDVKM. CDR3 length: 13 residues. The CDR3 loop reads CASSLIRGYEQYF. The CDR3 coding sequence is TGTGCCAGCAGTTTAATAAGGGGATACGAGCAGTACTTC.

This chain links TRBV18 with TRBJ1-5, with D possibly matching TRBD1 (5 bases). Germline lookup yields CDR1 KGHSH and CDR2 LQKENI. This CDR3 region has 13 residues. V lost 4 bases and J lost 3, with 7 bases in between. This chain's CDR3 is CASSQGDNQPQHF. CDR3 bases: TGTGCCAGCTCACAAGGGGACAATCAGCCCCAGCATTTT.

This clone appeared a single time. The chain uses TRBV19 and TRBJ2-1; a weak D match, TRBD2 (6 bases). V gave up 3 bases and J gave up 6 bases, with 9 bases separating them. Germline CDR1 LNHDA, CDR2 SQIVND (reference sequence). The CDR3 length is 13 residues. As DNA, the CDR3 is TGTGCCAGTAGTATGACGGGACTCAATGAGCAGTTCTTC. Its protein product is CASSMTGLNEQFF. Based on the CDR3 plus reference TRBV19 and TRBJ2-1, the full variable domain is DGGITQSPKYLFRKEGQNVTLSCEQNLNHDAMYWYRQDPGQGLRLIYYSQIVNDFQKGDIAEGYSVSREKKESFPLTVTSAQKNPTAFYLCASSMTGLNEQFFGPGTRLTVL.

V and J are TRBV6-1 and TRBJ2-4, with TRBD1 matching over 7 bases. Germline trimming cut 9 bases from V and 1 base from J; bases unmatched to any gene: 9. Germline V gene lookup returns CDR1 MNHNS and CDR2 SASEGT. CDR3 size: 15 residues. Here the CDR3 DNA reads TGTGCCAGTCAAAGGGGGCATTTGGCCAAAAACATTCAGTACTTC. Its translation is CASQRGHLAKNIQYF.